The clone carrying this T cell receptor beta chain is a singleton in its sample. Its antigen remains unknown. TCRdb re-analyzed the PCR reads using MiXCR. The repertoire consists of 15,000 to 20,000 clones, with about 32% occurring once and the leading ten covering around 13%. The data stem from a study of metastatic and nonmetastatic thyroid tumors. Overall study findings and caveats: It was reported that TCR beta diversity was significantly higher in malignant thyroid tumors than benign nodules, in blood and tumor.

No patient had received any treatment before thyroid surgery. V shed 5 bases, J shed 2 bases, and the junction held 8 bases outside the gene matches. Germline assignment: CDR1 SGHNT and CDR2 YENEEA. The CDR3 is made up of 16 amino acids. The chain uses TRBV11-3 and TRBJ2-7; 11 nucleotides match TRBD2. This TCR was sampled from a male donor with papillary thyroid cancer or a benign thyroid nodule (not recorded which). Some clones in this sample may be carry-over from other donors' samples. The sample was tumor tissue. DNA for the CDR3: TGTGCCAGCAGCGTGGGACTAGCGGAGCAGACCTACGAGCAGTACTTC. Amino acids: CASSVGLAEQTYEQYF.